One and the same sample provided the 24 T cell receptor beta chains below, sequenced in a study of human T cells and chemical hapten exposure. Time point in this sample: pre-sensitization, week 0. The treatment is: therapeutic diphenylcyclopropenone sensitization with weekly scalp DPC. MiXCR, applied by TCRdb to the RACE reads, yields one record per CDR3 protein. The data contain about 270,000 distinct CDR3 sequences, 7.5% to 9% of them singletons. The sequencing here drew on whole blood, taken in connection with sensitization to the hapten diphenylcyclopropenone (DPC). The receptors come from a man aged 18 to 30 with alopecia areata. Some clones in this sample may be carry-over from other donors' samples.

This clonotype was detected many times. The chain links TRBV7-9 to TRBJ2-2; 8 nucleotides agree with TRBD1. The length of the CDR3 is 16 residues. V was pared by 4 bases and J by 5 bases, with 9 bases of the junction left unmatched. Looked up from germline, CDR1 is SEHNR and CDR2 is FQNEAQ (reference sequence). CDR3 protein: CASSSIQGARTGELFF. In DNA form, the CDR3 reads TGTGCCAGCAGCTCAATCCAGGGGGCGCGGACCGGGGAGCTGTTTTTT.

The rearrangement joins TRBV5-1 to TRBJ2-5; 8 bases agree with TRBD1. Unmatched junction bases numbered 8, after V lost 3 bases and J lost 1 base. CDR1 and CDR2 from the germline V gene are SGHRS and YFSETQ. The CDR3 is made up of 16 amino acids. The DNA for the CDR3 is TGCGCCAGCAGCTCTGGACAGGGCGTGCTCCAAGAGACCCAGTACTTC. It yields the protein CASSSGQGVLQETQYF.

V usage is TRBV27 and J usage is TRBJ2-3; weak D call: TRBD2 (5 bases). The CDR3 loop spans 12 amino acids. Trimming pared 8 bases from V and 5 bases from J, leaving 11 bases between. The germline V gene has CDR1 MNHEY and CDR2 SMNVEV (reference sequence). The CDR3 region is CASLKSGDTQYF. CDR3 nucleotides: TGTGCCAGCCTCAAAAGCGGAGATACGCAGTATTTT.

This clonotype was seen more than once but under ten times. V gene TRBV7-3 combines with J gene TRBJ1-4; TRBD1 matches 7 bases. The CDR3 totals 15 residues. Germline V gives CDR1 SGHTA, CDR2 FQGTGA. J lost 2 bases, V lost 5 bases, and 5 bases had no gene match. For the CDR3, the DNA is TGTGCCAGCAGCGCCCAAGGGGGCACTAATGAAAAACTGTTTTTT. Residues: CASSAQGGTNEKLFF.

V and J are TRBV20-1 and TRBJ1-2, with TRBD1 matching 9 bases. The CDR3 is 16 residues long. The germline CDR1 and CDR2 sequences are DFQATT and SNEGSKA (reference sequence). With 0 bases clipped from V and 0 bases from J, the junction kept 5 bases outside the gene matches. The CDR3, as DNA: TGCAGTGCTAGAGATAGCACAGGGGGCACTAACTATGGCTACACCTTC. Protein product: CSARDSTGGTNYGYTF.

This clonotype was observed many times. V is TRBV25-1 and J is TRBJ1-1; possible D gene TRBD1, 6 bases. The germline CDR1 and CDR2 sequences are MGHDK and SYGVNS. This CDR3 spans 14 amino acids. V lost 8 bases and J 6 bases, leaving 19 bases between the germline ends. DNA for the CDR3: TGTGCCAGCCTTCCGACCAGGGGAGGGTCTGAAGCTTTCTTT. This sequence encodes CASLPTRGGSEAFF.

CDR3 residues: CASSLVGGAPVKETQYF. In DNA, the CDR3 is TGTGCCAGCAGCTTAGTTGGGGGGGCCCCAGTAAAAGAGACCCAGTACTTC. The genes are TRBV7-8 and TRBJ2-5, with a weak D call TRBD2 (7 bases). This CDR3 comprises 17 residues. Germline V gives CDR1 SGHVS, CDR2 FQNEAQ. V was cut by 1 base and J by 3 bases, with 18 bases left in between. Looking up the rest from reference TRBV7-8 and TRBJ2-5 gives the full variable domain: GAGVSQSPRYKVAKRGQDVALRCDPISGHVSLFWYQQALGQGPEFLTYFQNEAQLDKSGLPSDRFFAERPEGSVSTLKIQRTQQEDSAVYLCASSLVGGAPVKETQYFGPGTRLLVL.

In this sample, this clonotype turned up a few times. This chain joins TRBV4-1 and TRBJ1-1, with a weak D call TRBD1 (6 bases). Trimming took 5 bases from V and 4 from J, leaving 17 bases between them. Germline CDR1 MGHRA, CDR2 YSYEKL. This CDR3 region has 15 residues. The CDR3 DNA sequence: TGCGCCAGCAGCTTTTACAGGGTGGTTGGCACTGAAGCTTTCTTT. Translated: CASSFYRVVGTEAFF.

This clonotype was detected only a few times. The chain uses TRBV7-9 and TRBJ2-7; 9 bases are shared with TRBD1. This CDR3 comprises 15 residues. The germline CDR1 and CDR2 sequences are SEHNR and FQNEAQ (reference sequence). The junction had 5 bases not matched to a gene; V was cut back by 3 bases and J by 2 bases. The CDR3 DNA reads as TGTGCCAGCAGCTTGGCTGGACAGGGGCCCTACGAGCAGTACGTC. This sequence encodes CASSLAGQGPYEQYV.

This clonotype was detected only a few times. CDR3 coding DNA: TGTGCCAGCAGTGAGCCGGGACAGCTTGAAAAACTGTTTTTT. This gives the protein CASSEPGQLEKLFF. This sequence joins TRBV25-1 and TRBJ1-4, with 7 bases identical to TRBD1. Germline V lookup: CDR1 MGHDK, CDR2 SYGVNS. After removal of 3 bases from V and 7 bases from J, the junction contained 5 bases not matched to a gene. This CDR3 contains 14 residues.

The sample holds a few counts of this clonotype. The chain carries TRBV7-9 and TRBJ1-1; unclear D gene. The CDR3 contains 14 residues. Between the trimmed V and J ends, which lost 5 bases and 2 bases, there was a span of 12 bases. CDR1 is SEHNR, CDR2 FQNEAQ, per germline (reference sequence). CDR3 protein: CASSLWTDNTEAFF. CDR3 bases: TGTGCCAGCAGCCTCTGGACCGATAACACTGAAGCTTTCTTT.

This clonotype was seen ten or more times. This rearrangement joins TRBV5-5 to TRBJ2-7; 10 nucleotides agree with TRBD1. CDR3 size: 15 residues. Unmatched junction bases numbered 0, after V lost 0 bases and J lost 0 bases. CDR1 is SGHKS, CDR2 YYEKEE, per germline (reference sequence). CDR3 sequence: CASSLGQGASYEQYV. The CDR3 DNA reads as TGTGCCAGCAGCTTGGGACAGGGGGCCTCCTACGAGCAGTACGTC.

This clonotype was counted a few times. This chain connects TRBV4-3 to TRBJ2-1, with D possibly being TRBD1 (5 bases). V shed 0 bases and J shed 4 bases, with 10 bases lying between them. The CDR3 is 15 residues long. Germline lookup yields CDR1 LGHNA and CDR2 YSLEER. DNA of the CDR3: TGCGCCAGCAGCCAAGATGCGACAGTATACAATGAGCAGTTCTTC. Translation: CASSQDATVYNEQFF.

The chain couples TRBV11-2 to TRBJ2-6; D gene ambiguous. The CDR3 consists of 15 residues. V was cut by 4 bases and J by 0 bases, with 7 bases left in between. In germline, CDR1 is SGHAT, CDR2 FQNNGV. The CDR3 nucleotides are TGTGCCAGCAGCTCCCGAGTCTCTGGGGCCAACGTCCTGACTTTC. It yields the protein CASSSRVSGANVLTF.

V is TRBV12-3 or TRBV12-4 and J is TRBJ1-5; TRBD1 agrees at 10 bases. CDR3 size: 14 residues. V lost 4 bases and J lost 6; bases outside the gene matches: 3. The CDR3 here is CASSYRDRGQPQHF. The CDR3 region has the DNA TGTGCCAGCAGTTACCGGGACAGGGGTCAGCCCCAGCATTTT.

This clonotype was observed many times. This chain joins TRBV10-3 and TRBJ2-1; D call uncertain. The CDR3 extends over 15 amino acids. Trimming shortened V by 5 bases and J by 8 bases, and 19 bases separated the two germline ends. Per germline, CDR1 ENHRY and CDR2 SYGVKD. The CDR3 is CAISISPGSGHEQFF. Here the CDR3 DNA reads TGTGCCATCAGTATTTCGCCCGGGTCCGGCCATGAGCAGTTCTTC.

V and J are TRBV27 and TRBJ2-7, with 8 nucleotides matching TRBD1. Germline V gives CDR1 MNHEY, CDR2 SMNVEV (reference sequence). V dropped 5 bases and J dropped 7; count of bases not matched to a gene: 13. The CDR3 contains 15 residues. Here the CDR3 reads CASSPWTGRSEEQYF. The DNA for the CDR3 is TGTGCCAGCAGTCCCTGGACAGGGAGGAGTGAAGAGCAGTACTTC.

V is TRBV9 and J is TRBJ1-6; D unresolved. V shed 10 bases and J shed 0 bases, with 11 bases lying between them. Germline V lookup: CDR1 SGDLS, CDR2 YYNGEE. The CDR3 totals 14 residues. CDR3 amino acids: CAGNRGSYNSPLHF. The CDR3 bases are TGTGCCGGCAATCGCGGCTCCTATAATTCACCCCTCCACTTT.

J is TRBJ2-7 and V is TRBV27, with 9 nucleotides matching TRBD1. The CDR3 loop spans 13 amino acids. The trim removed 8 bases at V and 4 bases at J, leaving 6 bases unmatched. Germline CDR1 reads MNHEY; CDR2 reads SMNVEV (reference sequence). CDR3 DNA: TGTGCCAGCCGCGGGACAGGGAAGTACGAGCAGTACTTC. It specifies CASRGTGKYEQYF.

There are many counts of this clonotype. The J gene is TRBJ1-2, the V gene TRBV10-3, with TRBD1 matching over 7 bases. After removal of 0 bases from V and 4 bases from J, the junction contained 8 bases not matched to a gene. The CDR3 spans 16 residues. The germline V gene encodes CDR1 ENHRY and CDR2 SYGVKD. This chain's CDR3 is CAISESEQGEAYGYTF. CDR3 in DNA: TGTGCCATCAGTGAGTCGGAGCAGGGGGAGGCCTATGGCTACACCTTC.

Here the CDR3 reads CASSYNQGSAYEQYF. CDR3 coding DNA: TGTGCCAGCAGTTACAATCAGGGGAGCGCCTACGAGCAGTACTTC. V usage is TRBV6-2 or TRBV6-3 and J usage is TRBJ2-7; the D gene is possibly TRBD1 (6 bases). Looked up from germline, CDR1 is MNHEY and CDR2 is SVGEGT. This CDR3 spans 15 amino acids. V lost 2 bases, J lost 2 bases, and 13 bases lay in between.

This clonotype has ten or more counts. The chain carries TRBV5-1 and TRBJ1-1; the D gene is possibly TRBD1 (5 bases). Germline assignment: CDR1 SGHRS and CDR2 YFSETQ. The CDR3 is 17 residues long. V lost 2 bases to trimming and J lost 1 base, with 18 bases between them. The CDR3 spells CASSLGAGRQRNTEAFF. The CDR3 nucleotides read TGCGCCAGCAGCTTAGGGGCAGGGAGGCAGAGGAACACTGAAGCTTTCTTT.

The chain is built from TRBV6-5 and TRBJ1-2, with D possibly being TRBD1 (6 bases). CDR3 length: 16 amino acids. CDR1 MNHEY and CDR2 SVGAGI come from the germline V gene. With 0 bases removed from V and 0 bases from J, the gap between germline ends came to 11 bases. The CDR3: CASSYSTGSTNYGYTF. The CDR3 coding sequence is TGTGCCAGCAGTTACTCGACAGGCTCCACTAACTATGGCTACACCTTC.

The V and J genes are TRBV6-6 and TRBJ2-7, with 8 positions matching TRBD1. J was trimmed by 0 bases and V by 6 bases; bases with no gene match: 10. This CDR3 is 16 amino acids long. CDR1 and CDR2 from the germline V gene are MNHNY and SVGAGI (reference sequence). CDR3 in amino acids: CASSFPGGQGSYEQYF. The DNA for the CDR3 is TGTGCCAGCAGCTTCCCCGGAGGACAGGGCTCCTACGAGCAGTACTTC.